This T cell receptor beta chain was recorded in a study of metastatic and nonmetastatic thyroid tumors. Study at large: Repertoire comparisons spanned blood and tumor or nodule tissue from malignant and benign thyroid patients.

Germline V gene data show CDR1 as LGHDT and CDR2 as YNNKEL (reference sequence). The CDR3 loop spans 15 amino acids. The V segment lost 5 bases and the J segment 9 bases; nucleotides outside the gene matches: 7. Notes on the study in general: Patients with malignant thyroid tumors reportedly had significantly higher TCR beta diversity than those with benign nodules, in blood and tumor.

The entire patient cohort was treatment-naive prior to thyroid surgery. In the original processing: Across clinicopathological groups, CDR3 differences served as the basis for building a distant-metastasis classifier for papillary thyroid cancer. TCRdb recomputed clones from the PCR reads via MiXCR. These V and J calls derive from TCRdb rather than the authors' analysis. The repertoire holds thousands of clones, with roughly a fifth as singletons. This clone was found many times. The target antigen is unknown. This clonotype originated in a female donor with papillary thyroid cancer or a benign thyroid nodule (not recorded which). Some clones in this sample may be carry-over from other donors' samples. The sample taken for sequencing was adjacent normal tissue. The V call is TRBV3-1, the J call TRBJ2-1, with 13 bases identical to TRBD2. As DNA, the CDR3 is TGTGCCAGCAGCACTCCCGGGACTAGCGGGGCTGAGCAGTTCTTC. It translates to CASSTPGTSGAEQFF.